This T cell receptor beta chain was sequenced for a study of shared clonotypes between healthy human individuals (dated by TCRdb to the early 2020s). The study in broad terms: The cohort included three men and a couple of women between 18 and 49 years of age. Leukapheresis yielded between about 0.94 and 8.9 billion PBMCs per donor. To increase sequencing depth and limit assay-specific biases, TCR repertoire library preparation and sequencing were carried out by different laboratories using diverse techniques. Blood TCR repertoires of roughly five healthy adults were deeply sequenced to estimate repertoire size and the extent of clonotype sharing between individuals. For each donor, CD4 naive and CD4 memory were each given three plates, CD8 naive was given two plates, and CD8 memory was given one plate. Results the study describes overall, beyond this receptor: Compared with non-shared clonotypes, clonotypes shared by all four sorted-subset donors had higher generation probabilities. Pairwise subsampling indicated that sequencing depth was expected to affect the degree of clonotype sharing among donors. The genetic and exposure-history diversity represented was limited by the small number of donors. About 5% of naive CD4, 3.5% of naive CD8, around 2.3% of memory CD4, and 0.35% to 0.4% of memory CD8 clonotypes were shared across several donors. Naive subsets generally had larger estimated clonotype richness than memory subsets. Sampling was restricted to blood, and TCR repertoires in tissues likely differ from the TCR repertoires found in blood. Incomplete sequencing was indicated by rarefaction of sorted-subset datasets, despite the large sequencing depth.

Healthy HIV-negative adults with no recently reported acute infections or vaccinations were included as donors. Only Caucasian adults living in Nashville, Tennessee, USA were represented among the donors. CD4+ T cells were enriched by magnetic negative selection, after which naive cells were positively selected on CD45RA and the negative fraction was taken as the memory subset. Blood was collected by leukapheresis, and PBMCs were isolated by Ficoll-Histopaque density gradient centrifugation and then cryopreserved in liquid nitrogen vapor phase. Purity and quantity of every magnetically sorted T cell population were checked by analytical flow cytometry. Each sorted fraction had its genomic DNA isolated and then quantified by UV absorbance on a Nanodrop 2000c. Using the deep immunoSEQ assay, multiplex PCR amplified TCR CDR3 regions from genomic DNA. Extracted genomic DNA from each cell subset was distributed evenly across all wells of several immunoSEQ 96-well plates, and each plate was treated as a replicate. For sorted subsets, 150 to 200 ng genomic DNA, equal to about 30,000 T cell genomes, was loaded into each replicate PCR. Purified libraries were measured with a Qubit 3.0 fluorometer, size-checked on a Bioanalyzer 2100, and measured again with the KAPA Library Quantification kit. Every immunoSEQ 96-well plate was sequenced on a dedicated single-read 150-cycle Illumina NextSeq 550 flow cell. The source study handled its data this way. Because only junctional sequences without quality scores were contained in the immunoSEQ output, filtering matching that applied to full-length reads could not be performed. To assign V/J genes and CDR3, sequences were annotated against IMGT germline references using PyIR, a Python wrapper for IgBLAST v1.9. Reads with weak V/J assignments (E-value above 1e-6), missing CDR3, stop codons, out-of-frame junctions, or ambiguous translated residues were removed. V3J clonotypes were defined by identical inferred V gene, J gene, and CDR3 amino acid sequence. Percentage overlap between repertoires was computed as shared unique clonotypes divided by the size of the smaller repertoire. RTK rarefaction, the Chao1 estimator, and Recon v2.1 estimates of unobserved clonotypes were used to assess repertoire richness. OLGA was used to compute generation probabilities for all TCRbeta clonotypes that the gDNA method yielded from a few donors. TCRdb obtained this table from immuneACCESS and retained in-frame rearrangements with V and J assigned. These tables miss some clones; where compared with another copy, unresolved V genes account for less than half of the shortfall, and the remainder is unexplained. From that table come the V and J calls and clone size; the DNA was used to work out D and trimming. In all, the sample holds approximately 1,500,000 clones, and under 99% of those were seen once. Less than 0.55% of the sample is taken by the ten largest.

In regard to this clone: There is no known antigen for this receptor. No qualities accompany the bases; no much larger clone lies one base away.

V is trimmed back by 5 bases and J by 8 bases, and the junction contains 8 bases that no gene match accounts for. CDR1 and CDR2 are read off the germline V gene as SNHLY and FYNNEI. From cysteine to phenylalanine, the CDR3 is 14 amino acids long. Of the read, only the CDR3 DNA is kept; its 42 bases are in frame from base 1. This TCR came from a man younger than 40 in good health. This chain joins TRBV2 to TRBJ2-1, with 8 central nucleotides matching TRBD2. The source material was naive CD4+ T cells sorted from blood. The cell subset or site label of this sample denotes: CD45RA+ positively selected. The CDR3 sequence is CASSSGLGSYEQFF. The sequenced DNA: TGTGCCAGCAGTTCGGGACTAGGGAGCTATGAGCAGTTCTTC.